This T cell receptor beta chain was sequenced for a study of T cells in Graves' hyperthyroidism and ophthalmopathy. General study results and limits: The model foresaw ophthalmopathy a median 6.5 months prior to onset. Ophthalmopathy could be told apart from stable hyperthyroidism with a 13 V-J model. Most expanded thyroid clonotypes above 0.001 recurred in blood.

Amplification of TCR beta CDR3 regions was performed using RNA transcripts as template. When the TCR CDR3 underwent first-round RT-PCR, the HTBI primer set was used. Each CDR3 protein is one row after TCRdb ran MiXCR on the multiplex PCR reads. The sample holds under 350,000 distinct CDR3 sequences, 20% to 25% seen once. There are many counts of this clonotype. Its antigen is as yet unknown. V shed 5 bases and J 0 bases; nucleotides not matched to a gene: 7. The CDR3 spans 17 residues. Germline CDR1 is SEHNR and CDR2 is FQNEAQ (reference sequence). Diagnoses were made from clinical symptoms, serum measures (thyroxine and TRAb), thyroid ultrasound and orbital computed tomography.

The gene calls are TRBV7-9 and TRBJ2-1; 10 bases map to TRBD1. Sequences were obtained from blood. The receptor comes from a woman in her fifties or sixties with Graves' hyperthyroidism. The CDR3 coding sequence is TGTGCCAGCAGCGCGGGACAGGGGTCTAGCTCCTACAATGAGCAGTTCTTC. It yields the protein CASSAGQGSSSYNEQFF.